A single sample gave rise to the 28 T cell receptor beta chains below, sequenced in a study of blood T cell repertoires in COVID-19. Sequencing was performed with immunoSEQ multiplex PCR; in TCRdb, only in-frame clones are kept and a portion is missing. The sample holds fewer than 250,000 clones, under 90% seen once. The sample comprised peripheral blood. The receptors derive from a man younger than 40 with active or convalescent COVID-19.

The chain employs TRBV15 and TRBJ2-2, with TRBD2 as a possible D gene (6 bases). The CDR3 has 16 residues. Trimming took 3 bases from V and 0 from J, leaving 11 bases between them. Per the germline V gene, CDR1 is LNHNV and CDR2 is YYDKDF (reference sequence). CDR3 sequence reads: CATSRREASNTGELFF. In DNA form, the CDR3 reads TGTGCCACCAGCAGGAGGGAGGCCTCGAACACCGGGGAGCTGTTTTTT.

The chain has TRBV25-1 and TRBJ1-2, with a weak D call TRBD1 (6 bases). The CDR3 is made up of 14 amino acids. Trimming removed 7 bases from V and 5 bases from J, with 17 bases in between. Germline CDR1 reads MGHDK; CDR2 reads SYGVNS. The DNA of the CDR3 is TGTGCCAGCACCCCCCCCGGGACACAGTATGGCTACACCTTC. Protein sequence: CASTPPGTQYGYTF.

This chain connects TRBV4-3 to TRBJ2-1; no firm D call. Trimming left V 4 bases short and J 5 bases short, with 15 bases between. Looked up from germline, CDR1 is LGHNA and CDR2 is YSLEER. The CDR3 is 15 residues long. The CDR3 coding sequence is TGCGCCAGCAGCCTTTTGCCAGGTTCAGACAATGAGCAGTTCTTC. It translates to CASSLLPGSDNEQFF.

The chain carries TRBV10-2 and TRBJ2-5, with 7 bases fitting TRBD2. Germline CDR1 reads WSHSY; CDR2 reads SAAADI. The CDR3 loop spans 14 amino acids. J gave up 2 bases and V 4 bases, and 4 bases lay outside the gene matches. The CDR3 loop is CASSGASGQETQYF. The CDR3 DNA follows: TGCGCCAGCAGTGGGGCTAGCGGACAAGAGACCCAGTACTTC.

In this sample, this clone turned up a few times. V gene TRBV27 combines with J gene TRBJ1-5; D is undetermined. This CDR3 has 12 residues. The V end lost 5 bases, the J end lost 3 bases, and 5 bases lay between the germline ends. Germline assignment: CDR1 MNHEY and CDR2 SMNVEV (reference sequence). Here the CDR3 DNA reads TGTGCCAGCAGTCCTCCCAATCAGCCCCAGCATTTT. This encodes CASSPPNQPQHF.

The chain has TRBV3-1 (or the pseudogene TRBV3-2) and TRBJ1-2, with TRBD1 as a possible D gene (6 bases). With 3 bases removed from V and 0 bases from J, the gap between germline ends came to 11 bases. CDR3 length: 15 amino acids. Germline V CDR1 and CDR2: LGHDT, YNNKEL (reference sequence). This chain's CDR3 is CASSHLGGPNYGYTF. The CDR3 DNA reads as TGTGCCAGCAGCCATTTAGGGGGACCTAACTATGGCTACACCTTC.

V gene TRBV7-8 combines with J gene TRBJ2-3, with 13 bases identical to TRBD2. The CDR3 totals 16 residues. J gave up 3 bases and V 4 bases, and 4 bases lay outside the gene matches. Germline V lookup: CDR1 SGHVS, CDR2 FQNEAQ. The CDR3 DNA reads as TGTGCCAGCAGCTCACTAGCGGGAGGGCCTACAGATACGCAGTATTTT. Protein sequence: CASSSLAGGPTDTQYF.

The chain employs TRBV14 and TRBJ2-1, with TRBD1 matching 7 bases. Germline CDR1 reads SGHDN; CDR2 reads FVKESK. Trimming took 4 bases from V and 6 from J; bases not matched to a gene: 9. CDR3 length: 15 residues. The CDR3 spells CASSPGTVRSNEQFF. As DNA, the CDR3 is TGTGCCAGCAGCCCCGGGACAGTGAGGTCCAATGAGCAGTTCTTC.

In its sample, this clone was seen once. This rearrangement joins TRBV7-2 to TRBJ1-6; 8 nucleotides agree with TRBD1. There are 19 residues in the CDR3. Germline V lookup: CDR1 SGHTA, CDR2 FQGNSA. The V segment lost 5 bases and the J segment 6 bases; nucleotides outside the gene matches: 18. Here the CDR3 DNA reads TGTGCCAGCAGCGCCGACAGGGGCCAACCCCTATTAACTAATTCACCCCTCCACTTT. It codes for CASSADRGQPLLTNSPLHF. The whole variable domain, filled in from reference TRBV7-2 and TRBJ1-6, reads GAGVSQSPSNKVTEKGKDVELRCDPISGHTALYWYRQSLGQGLEFLIYFQGNSAPDKSGLPSDRFSAERTGGSVSTLTIQRTQQEDSAVYLCASSADRGQPLLTNSPLHFGNGTRLTVT.

The chain is built from TRBV6-4 and TRBJ1-6; tentatively, D is TRBD1 (6 bases). Germline CDR1 and CDR2: MRHNA and SNTAGT. This CDR3 comprises 17 residues. V shed 2 bases and J shed 6 bases, with 17 bases lying between them. CDR3 amino acids: CASSDPGPTGCNSPLHF. CDR3 DNA sequence: TGTGCCAGCAGTGACCCGGGGCCTACAGGGTGTAATTCACCCCTCCACTTT.

The CDR3 reads CASSERGRMNTEAFF. The CDR3 DNA reads TGTGCCAGCAGTGAAAGGGGGCGGATGAACACTGAAGCTTTCTTT. This chain connects TRBV6-1 to TRBJ1-1, with TRBD1 identical over 7 bases. Trimming removed 2 bases from V and 0 bases from J; junction bases left unmatched: 3. The CDR3 sequence is 15 residues long. From germline, CDR1 is MNHNS and CDR2 SASEGT.

This sequence joins TRBV2 and TRBJ2-6; 8 bases are shared with TRBD2. The V gene's germline CDR1 is SNHLY and CDR2 FYNNEI. The CDR3 extends over 15 amino acids. With V trimmed by 6 bases and J by 14 bases, 15 bases remained unmatched. CDR3 loop: CASRLGRGASSFLTF. Written as DNA, the CDR3 is TGTGCCAGCAGACTTGGGCGGGGGGCGAGTAGTTTCCTGACTTTC.

CDR3 loop: CASSQDLGIYEQYF. CDR3 bases: TGTGCCAGCAGCCAAGATCTAGGTATCTACGAGCAGTACTTC. J is TRBJ2-7 and V is TRBV3-1 (or the pseudogene TRBV3-2); no definite D call. CDR1 and CDR2 from the germline V gene are LGHDT and YNNKEL (reference sequence). Trimming took off 0 bases at V and 3 bases at J, with 9 bases between the two ends. This CDR3 has 14 amino acids.

A few counts support this clone. This chain uses TRBV3-1 (or the pseudogene TRBV3-2) with TRBJ1-1; 7 bases are shared with TRBD1. Trimming at V came to 4 bases and at J to 10 bases, leaving 6 bases not matched to a gene. The CDR3 is 12 amino acids. From germline, CDR1 is LGHDT and CDR2 YNNKEL (reference sequence). The CDR3 region is CASSRTGQRAFF. CDR3 coding DNA: TGTGCCAGCAGCCGGACAGGTCAGAGAGCTTTCTTT.

The V call is TRBV18, the J call TRBJ1-4; 8 bases line up with TRBD1. Looked up from germline, CDR1 is KGHSH and CDR2 is LQKENI. Germline trimming cut 6 bases from V and 3 bases from J; bases unmatched to any gene: 6. The CDR3 runs 15 residues. The CDR3 sequence is CASSQGALSNEKLFF. The CDR3, as DNA: TGTGCCAGCTCCCAGGGGGCTCTGTCTAATGAAAAACTGTTTTTT.

J is TRBJ2-5 and V is TRBV10-3; 7 bases map to TRBD1. This CDR3 region has 14 residues. Germline CDR1 and CDR2: ENHRY and SYGVKD. J gave up 2 bases and V 2 bases, and 2 bases lay outside the gene matches. CDR3 DNA: TGTGCCATCAGTGAGACAGGGGCGCAAGAGACCCAGTACTTC. This gives the protein CAISETGAQETQYF.

The gene calls are TRBV5-1 and TRBJ2-5, with D tentatively TRBD1 (5 bases). CDR1 and CDR2 from the germline V gene are SGHRS and YFSETQ. The CDR3 contains 17 residues. V lost 4 bases to trimming and J lost 4 bases, with 23 bases between them. The CDR3 reads CASSGQQASGSGETQYF. CDR3 sequence (DNA): TGCGCCAGCAGCGGTCAACAGGCGTCCGGGTCGGGAGAGACCCAGTACTTC.

V and J are TRBV9 and TRBJ2-5, with TRBD2 matching 12 bases. Losses at the gene ends were 4 bases for V and 7 bases for J; bases not matched to a gene: 2. CDR3 size: 13 residues. Germline values: CDR1 SGDLS, CDR2 YYNGEE. CDR3 residues: CASSPTSGGTQYF. In DNA, the CDR3 is TGTGCCAGCAGCCCGACTAGCGGGGGGACCCAGTACTTC. Supplemented by reference TRBV9 and TRBJ2-5, the full variable domain reads DSGVTQTPKHLITATGQRVTLRCSPRSGDLSVYWYQQSLDQGLQFLIQYYNGEERAKGNILERFSAQQFPDLHSELNLSSLELGDSALYFCASSPTSGGTQYFGPGTRLLVL.

The chain couples TRBV7-6 to TRBJ1-6, with D unclear. The CDR3 has 15 amino acids. Trimming stripped 4 bases from V and 0 bases from J, with 7 bases between. Germline V CDR1 and CDR2: SGHVS, FNYEAQ. CDR3 DNA sequence: TGTGCCAGCAGCTCCGACACCTCCTATAATTCACCCCTCCACTTT. This translates into CASSSDTSYNSPLHF. Looking up the rest from reference TRBV7-6 and TRBJ1-6 gives the full variable domain: GAGVSQSPRYKVTKRGQDVALRCDPISGHVSLYWYRQALGQGPEFLTYFNYEAQQDKSGLPNDRFSAERPEGSISTLTIQRTEQRDSAMYRCASSSDTSYNSPLHFGNGTRLTVT.

This CDR3 is CASSHGGSSYNEQFF. DNA for the CDR3: TGTGCCAGTAGTCACGGGGGAAGCTCCTACAATGAGCAGTTCTTC. V is TRBV19 and J is TRBJ2-1; D is possibly TRBD2 (6 bases). Germline V gene data show CDR1 as LNHDA and CDR2 as SQIVND (reference sequence). V gave up 5 bases and J gave up 0 bases, with 11 bases separating them. CDR3 length equals 15 residues.

As for this clone: The junction shows a germline mismatch at one end, possibly a read error. The V and J genes are TRBV28 and TRBJ1-4; no firm D call. The germline CDR1 and CDR2 sequences are MDHEN and SYDVKM. The CDR3 loop spans 13 amino acids. CDR3 in DNA: TGTGCCAGCAGTTTGGCGGTCGGGATAAGGCCTGTTTTT. Translating gives CASSLAVGIRPVF.

The rearrangement links TRBV9 to TRBJ1-3; 10 nucleotides match TRBD1. The CDR3 consists of 17 residues. The germline CDR1 and CDR2 sequences are SGDLS and YYNGEE. The V segment lost 2 bases and the J segment 4 bases; nucleotides outside the gene matches: 9. The CDR3 sequence: CASSVGDRGALGNTIYF. In nucleotides, the CDR3 is TGTGCCAGCAGCGTGGGGGACAGGGGTGCGTTAGGAAACACCATATATTTT. The full variable domain, completed using reference TRBV9 and TRBJ1-3, is DSGVTQTPKHLITATGQRVTLRCSPRSGDLSVYWYQQSLDQGLQFLIQYYNGEERAKGNILERFSAQQFPDLHSELNLSSLELGDSALYFCASSVGDRGALGNTIYFGEGSWLTVV.

This chain connects TRBV4-3 to TRBJ2-1; TRBD2 agrees at 11 bases. The germline V gene encodes CDR1 LGHNA and CDR2 YSLEER. Germline trimming cut 3 bases from V and 9 bases from J; bases unmatched to any gene: 10. The CDR3 runs to 16 residues. In DNA, the CDR3 is TGCGCCAGCAGCCATAGGGTCACTAGCGGGGGACTTGAGCAGTTCTTC. This translates into CASSHRVTSGGLEQFF.

The rearrangement joins TRBV28 to TRBJ1-1; no clear D. CDR1 is MDHEN, CDR2 SYDVKM, per germline. The V and J ends lost 10 bases and 0 bases respectively, with 21 bases between them. This CDR3 has 16 residues. CDR3 sequence (DNA): TGTGCCACTCGTACCACCATGGAGCCCATGAACACTGAAGCTTTCTTT. This translates into CATRTTMEPMNTEAFF.

The gene calls are TRBV28 and TRBJ1-1, with 10 bases aligning to TRBD1. CDR1 is MDHEN, CDR2 SYDVKM, per germline. The CDR3 contains 14 residues. Trimming took 10 bases from V and 5 from J; bases not matched to a gene: 10. CDR3 amino acids: CATLVDRGQTEAFF. As DNA, the CDR3 is TGTGCCACCCTAGTTGACAGGGGGCAAACTGAAGCTTTCTTT.

The rearrangement uses TRBV18 and TRBJ1-6; D is possibly TRBD1 (6 bases). V dropped 4 bases and J dropped 8 bases, with 12 bases sitting between them. This CDR3 comprises 14 residues. CDR1 is KGHSH and CDR2 is LQKENI in the germline V gene. The CDR3 coding sequence is TGTGCCAGCTCACGGCAGGGGAGGGATTCACCCCTCCACTTT. Translating it yields CASSRQGRDSPLHF.

The chain couples TRBV24-1 to TRBJ2-7; D possibly corresponds to TRBD2 (8 bases). Germline assignment: CDR1 KGHDR and CDR2 SFDVKD. CDR3 length: 14 residues. V shed 3 bases and J shed 6 bases, with 14 bases lying between them. In DNA form, the CDR3 reads TGTGCCACCAGTGATCCGGGAGGGGGCGGCGAGCAGTACTTC. Its protein is CATSDPGGGGEQYF.

This clone was detected once. CDR3 nucleotide sequence: TGCGCCAGGTCCGGCCCCTTGGAGGGGACTGAAGCTTTCTTT. It yields the protein CARSGPLEGTEAFF. The rearrangement links TRBV10-1 to TRBJ1-1; the D gene is possibly TRBD1 (5 bases). Germline V CDR1 and CDR2: WNHNN, SYGVQD (reference sequence). The CDR3 has 14 residues. With 9 bases removed from V and 5 bases from J, the gap between germline ends came to 19 bases.